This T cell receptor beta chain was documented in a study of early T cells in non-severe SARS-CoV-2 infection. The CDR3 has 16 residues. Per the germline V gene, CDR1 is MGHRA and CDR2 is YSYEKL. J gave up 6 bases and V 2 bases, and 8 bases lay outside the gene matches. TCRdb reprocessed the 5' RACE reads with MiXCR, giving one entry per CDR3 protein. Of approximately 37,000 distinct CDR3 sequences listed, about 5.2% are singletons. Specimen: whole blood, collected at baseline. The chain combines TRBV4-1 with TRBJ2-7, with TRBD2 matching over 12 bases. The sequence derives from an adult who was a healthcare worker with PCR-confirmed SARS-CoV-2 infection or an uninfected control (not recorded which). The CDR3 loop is CASSQRLAGGPPEQYF. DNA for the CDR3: TGCGCCAGCAGCCAAAGGCTAGCGGGAGGGCCTCCCGAGCAGTACTTC.